The 29 T cell receptor beta chains below were found in one sample sequenced in a study of T cell clonotyping in hematopoietic cell transplantation. Assay used: immunoSEQ multiplex PCR; TCRdb lists only in-frame clones, some missing. There are approximately 75,000 clones in the sample; around 94% occur only once, and roughly 1.5% lies in the top ten. The sequenced sample consisted of peripheral blood mononuclear cells. All receptors come from a man aged 45-60 years in good health. Some clones in this sample may be carry-over from other donors' samples.

CDR3 in DNA: TGTGCCAGCAGCCAAGTGTTACAAAGCTCCTATAATTCACCCCTCCACTTT. It is translated as CASSQVLQSSYNSPLHF. The rearrangement links TRBV14 to TRBJ1-6; unclear D gene. Germline V gives CDR1 SGHDN, CDR2 FVKESK. This CDR3 contains 17 residues. V shed 1 base and J shed 0 bases, with 10 bases lying between them.

With regard to this clone: The same CDR3 arises from other DNA sequences in this sample as well. The gene calls are TRBV7-9 and TRBJ2-5; 7 nucleotides agree with TRBD2. The germline gives CDR1 SEHNR, CDR2 FQNEAQ (reference sequence). The CDR3 loop spans 14 amino acids. V lost 2 bases to trimming and J lost 2 bases; unmatched junction nucleotides: 2. CDR3: CASSLLGGQETQYF. DNA of the CDR3: TGTGCCAGCAGCTTACTGGGGGGGCAAGAGACCCAGTACTTC.

The V and J genes are TRBV6-5 and TRBJ1-2; 9 nucleotides agree with TRBD1. CDR1 is MNHEY, CDR2 SVGAGI, per germline. V shed 4 bases and J 3 bases; nucleotides not matched to a gene: 3. CDR3 length: 14 amino acids. CDR3 in DNA: TGTGCCAGCAGTTTGGACAGGGGTGACTATGGCTACACCTTC. Residues: CASSLDRGDYGYTF.

The chain carries TRBV28 and TRBJ1-5, with a weak D call TRBD1 (5 bases). Trimming took 4 bases from V and 4 from J, leaving 14 bases between them. Germline CDR1 reads MDHEN; CDR2 reads SYDVKM. This CDR3 is built from 15 residues. The CDR3 DNA is TGTGCCAGCAGTTCCCGGCGCGGGGGGAATCAGCCCCAGCATTTT. Its protein is CASSSRRGGNQPQHF.

The chain has TRBV28 and TRBJ2-1; no clear D gene. This CDR3 is built from 16 residues. Per the germline V gene, CDR1 is MDHEN and CDR2 is SYDVKM. V shed 6 bases and J shed 0 bases, with 15 bases lying between them. This CDR3 reads CASSPDTTYSYNEQFF. The CDR3 coding sequence is TGTGCCAGCAGCCCAGATACCACGTACTCCTACAATGAGCAGTTCTTC.

The CDR3 loop is CASSQASGQYTEAFF. CDR3 nucleotide sequence: TGCGCCAGCAGCCAAGCTTCGGGACAGTACACTGAAGCTTTCTTT. This rearrangement joins TRBV4-1 to TRBJ1-1; TRBD1 matches at 7 bases. CDR1 is MGHRA and CDR2 is YSYEKL in the germline V gene. V shed 1 base and J 3 bases; nucleotides not matched to a gene: 5. The CDR3 is 15 residues long.

V usage is TRBV9 and J usage is TRBJ2-1; TRBD2 matches 7 bases. The CDR3 length is 16 residues. The V segment lost 3 bases and the J segment 6 bases; nucleotides outside the gene matches: 12. Germline assignment: CDR1 SGDLS and CDR2 YYNGEE. Here the CDR3 DNA reads TGTGCCAGCAGCGCTAGCGGAGTCGCATTTCGCAATGAGCAGTTCTTC. Encoded protein: CASSASGVAFRNEQFF.

The chain links TRBV6-6 to TRBJ2-7; D assignment may be TRBD1 or TRBD2 (5 bases each). CDR3 length: 15 residues. Germline assignment: CDR1 MNHNY and CDR2 SVGAGI (reference sequence). Trimming took 5 bases from V and 1 from J, leaving 15 bases between them. In nucleotides, the CDR3 is TGTGCCAGCAGTCCCAACCTGGGGGTATCCTACGAGCAGTACTTC. This gives the protein CASSPNLGVSYEQYF.

Details on this clone: At one end, the junction sequence differs from germline, possibly due to a read error. The V and J genes are TRBV19 and TRBJ2-3, with D possibly matching TRBD1 (5 bases). The CDR3 is 17 amino acids. Germline values: CDR1 LNHDA, CDR2 SQIVND (reference sequence). This CDR3 reads CASSVGHLGWSRDTQYF. The CDR3 DNA sequence: TGTGCCAGTAGTGTTGGACATCTAGGTTGGAGCAGAGATACGCAGTATTTT.

This clone was seen more than once but under ten times. The chain uses TRBV11-1 and TRBJ1-1, with D maybe TRBD1 (5 bases). This CDR3 is built from 15 residues. Deletions cut 0 bases from V and 2 bases from J, with 10 bases between. Looked up from germline, CDR1 is SGHAT and CDR2 is FQDESV (reference sequence). CDR3 in DNA: TGTGCCAGCAGCTTAGCGCAGAGGGGAAACACTGAAGCTTTCTTT. As protein: CASSLAQRGNTEAFF. Supplemented by reference TRBV11-1 and TRBJ1-1, the full variable domain reads EAEVAQSPRYKITEKSQAVAFWCDPISGHATLYWYRQILGQGPELLVQFQDESVVDDSQLPKDRFSAERLKGVDSTLKIQPAELGDSAMYLCASSLAQRGNTEAFFGQGTRLTVV.

This clone was observed once. This chain links TRBV9 with TRBJ2-1, with 7 bases aligning to TRBD2. CDR1 is SGDLS, CDR2 YYNGEE, per germline. Trimming at V came to 1 base and at J to 9 bases, leaving 10 bases not matched to a gene. The CDR3 has 15 amino acids. The CDR3 nucleotides are TGTGCCAGCAGCGTAACTAGCGTCCGAGGGTCTGAGCAGTTCTTC. This codes for CASSVTSVRGSEQFF.

CDR3 nucleotide sequence: TGTGCCTGGAGTGCGCCTTATACTGAAGCTTTCTTT. The encoded protein is CAWSAPYTEAFF. The chain carries TRBV30 and TRBJ1-1, with D unclear. Germline V lookup: CDR1 GTSNPN, CDR2 SVGIG (reference sequence). The CDR3 contains 12 residues. Trimming removed 1 base at V and 5 bases at J, with 8 bases between.

This chain connects TRBV30 to TRBJ2-1; 9 bases fit TRBD2. Germline V gene data show CDR1 as GTSNPN and CDR2 as SVGIG (reference sequence). This CDR3 has 15 amino acids. The junction had 7 bases not matched to a gene; V was cut back by 4 bases and J by 3 bases. In DNA form, the CDR3 reads TGTGCCTGGATGATAGCGGGAGCCTTCTACAATGAGCAGTTCTTC. Translating it yields CAWMIAGAFYNEQFF.

The chain links TRBV7-8 to TRBJ1-2; D gene uncertain. This CDR3 has 14 amino acids. V shed 1 base and J shed 2 bases, with 8 bases lying between them. The germline V gene encodes CDR1 SGHVS and CDR2 FQNEAQ. DNA of the CDR3: TGTGCCAGCAGCTTAGTCCGGGAGAACTATGGCTACACCTTC. Translating it yields CASSLVRENYGYTF.

The CDR3 sequence: CASSRVRGNNEKLFF. As DNA, the CDR3 is TGTGCCAGCAGTAGAGTAAGGGGAAACAATGAAAAACTGTTTTTT. V is TRBV6-5 and J is TRBJ1-4, with D possibly TRBD1 on 5 matching bases. The germline V gene encodes CDR1 MNHEY and CDR2 SVGAGI. The V gene lost 5 bases and the J gene lost 5 bases, with 15 bases spanning the gap. CDR3 length: 15 amino acids.

The gene calls are TRBV4-1 and TRBJ1-5; D remains unclear. The germline V gene has CDR1 MGHRA and CDR2 YSYEKL. CDR3 length: 15 residues. V lost 0 bases to trimming and J lost 3 bases, with 9 bases between them. DNA of the CDR3: TGCGCCAGCAGCCAAGAACCACAGTCCAATCAGCCCCAGCATTTT. This sequence encodes CASSQEPQSNQPQHF.

The chain combines TRBV7-6 with TRBJ2-2; no definite D call. Germline V gene sequence: CDR1 SGHVS, CDR2 FNYEAQ. The CDR3 has 15 amino acids. With 10 bases removed from V and 2 bases from J, the gap between germline ends came to 17 bases. The CDR3 coding sequence is TGTGCCACTCGACCAATGGCACTAAACACCGGGGAGCTGTTTTTT. This sequence encodes CATRPMALNTGELFF.

The chain employs TRBV19 and TRBJ2-3; D is perhaps TRBD2 (6 bases). This CDR3 has 13 residues. Germline V CDR1 and CDR2: LNHDA, SQIVND (reference sequence). V was trimmed by 3 bases and J by 7 bases, leaving 11 bases between them. The CDR3 DNA follows: TGTGCCAGTAGTATGGCGGGGCTATATACGCAGTATTTT. Protein: CASSMAGLYTQYF.

The chain carries TRBV6-5 and TRBJ1-2; 8 bases fit TRBD1. This CDR3 contains 14 residues. With 5 bases clipped from V and 5 bases from J, the junction kept 7 bases outside the gene matches. The V gene's germline CDR1 is MNHEY and CDR2 SVGAGI. In nucleotides, the CDR3 is TGTGCCAGCAGTGTACAGGGGGGCAAGTATGGCTACACCTTC. It codes for CASSVQGGKYGYTF.

The chain is built from TRBV6-6 and TRBJ1-1; D remains unclear. Germline CDR1 and CDR2: MNHNY and SVGAGI (reference sequence). V lost 6 bases to trimming and J lost 3 bases, with 20 bases between them. CDR3 length: 16 residues. The CDR3 nucleotides read TGTGCCAGCAGCCGCGACAACATTAGGAGGGACACTGAAGCTTTCTTT. This sequence encodes CASSRDNIRRDTEAFF.

The chain couples TRBV7-2 to TRBJ1-1; TRBD1 is a possible D gene (5 bases). Between the trimmed V and J ends, which lost 3 bases and 4 bases, there was a span of 9 bases. CDR3 length: 13 residues. CDR1 SGHTA and CDR2 FQGNSA come from the germline V gene. The CDR3 nucleotides read TGTGCCAGCAGCTTTGGGGCGAGCACTGAAGCTTTCTTT. Translation gives CASSFGASTEAFF.

The gene calls are TRBV5-6 and TRBJ2-3; TRBD2 might be the D (5 bases). Germline V gives CDR1 SGHDT, CDR2 YYEEEE. This CDR3 has 14 amino acids. Trimming shortened V by 2 bases and J by 5 bases, and 12 bases separated the two germline ends. The CDR3 bases are TGTGCCAGCAGCTTTTCGGGGAGTGTAGATACGCAGTATTTT. This gives the protein CASSFSGSVDTQYF.

The J gene is TRBJ1-3, the V gene TRBV9; no clear D gene. The CDR3 runs to 11 residues. Trimming pared 0 bases from V and 8 bases from J, leaving 3 bases between. The germline CDR1 and CDR2 sequences are SGDLS and YYNGEE. The CDR3 coding sequence is TGTGCCAGCAGCGTAGGGGACACCATATATTTT. Translated, it gives CASSVGDTIYF. The whole variable domain, remainder taken from reference TRBV9 and TRBJ1-3, is DSGVTQTPKHLITATGQRVTLRCSPRSGDLSVYWYQQSLDQGLQFLIQYYNGEERAKGNILERFSAQQFPDLHSELNLSSLELGDSALYFCASSVGDTIYFGEGSWLTVV.

The gene calls are TRBV19 and TRBJ2-2; tentatively, D is TRBD1 or TRBD2 (5 bases each). The CDR3 is 13 residues long. Per the germline V gene, CDR1 is LNHDA and CDR2 is SQIVND (reference sequence). Between the trimmed V and J ends, which lost 11 bases and 3 bases, there was a span of 13 bases. The DNA of the CDR3 is TGTGCCTCTAACCGGGACGACACCGGGGAGCTGTTTTTT. Protein sequence: CASNRDDTGELFF.

The V call is TRBV6-1, the J call TRBJ2-7; D call uncertain. V gave up 10 bases and J gave up 3 bases, with 16 bases separating them. There are 13 residues in the CDR3. The germline V gene encodes CDR1 MNHNS and CDR2 SASEGT. The CDR3 sequence: CATVSSWGYEQYF. The CDR3 DNA sequence: TGTGCCACCGTCTCTAGTTGGGGCTACGAGCAGTACTTC.

The chain couples TRBV5-1 to TRBJ1-1; unclear D gene. The V gene lost 6 bases and the J gene lost 4 bases, with 19 bases spanning the gap. Germline lookup yields CDR1 SGHRS and CDR2 YFSETQ. This CDR3 comprises 15 residues. This CDR3 reads CASKEGVNSPTEAFF. The CDR3 DNA reads as TGCGCCAGCAAGGAGGGTGTTAATTCCCCCACTGAAGCTTTCTTT.

The chain recombines TRBV7-2 with TRBJ1-5; a weak D match, TRBD1 (6 bases). CDR3 size: 17 residues. Germline values: CDR1 SGHTA, CDR2 FQGNSA. Deletions cut 1 base from V and 4 bases from J, with 17 bases between. This CDR3 reads CASSLVGMGARNQPQHF. CDR3 coding DNA: TGTGCCAGCAGCTTAGTTGGAATGGGGGCGCGGAATCAGCCCCAGCATTTT.

This CDR3 reads CASSQVSSYEQYF. The CDR3 DNA is TGCGCCAGCAGCCAAGTGAGTTCCTACGAGCAGTACTTC. V gene TRBV4-1 combines with J gene TRBJ2-7; D is ambiguous. The germline CDR1 and CDR2 sequences are MGHRA and YSYEKL. Trimming left V 1 base short and J 1 base short, with 5 bases between. The CDR3 has 13 residues.

The rearrangement links TRBV4-1 to TRBJ2-1; TRBD2 matches 8 bases. Germline-derived CDR1 and CDR2 are MGHRA and YSYEKL. V was clipped by 4 bases and J by 4 bases; unmatched bases: 9. This CDR3 region has 16 residues. CDR3 sequence reads: CASSPDPGLEYNEQFF. CDR3 in DNA: TGCGCCAGCAGCCCAGACCCGGGACTAGAGTACAATGAGCAGTTCTTC.